This T cell receptor beta chain was documented in a study of T cell repertoires in cytomegalovirus infection. Overall study context: Both a matching HLA type and CMV infection were indicated by public TCR beta signatures. Findings and caveats of the study: The study identified carriers of CMV plus the relevant HLA from cumulative public TCR beta family frequency.

TCRdb called the reads again in MiXCR, with one record for every CDR3 protein. The data hold some 350,000 distinct CDR3 sequences, with approximately 18% observed a single time. Concerning this clonotype itself: Its antigen is undetermined.

The V and J ends lost 7 bases and 6 bases, in that order; junction bases with no gene match: 11. CDR1 and CDR2 from the germline V gene are SQVTM and ANQGSEA. This CDR3 has 14 residues. The clonotype was recovered from a human donor in good health (CMV status not recorded). Some clones in this sample may be carry-over from other donors' samples. The J gene is TRBJ2-2, the V gene TRBV29-1, with 7 positions matching TRBD2. Material for sequencing was PBMCs. CDR3: CSAEARGGSGELFF. The CDR3 bases are TGCAGCGCCGAAGCGCGGGGAGGGTCCGGGGAGCTGTTTTTT.